This T cell receptor beta chain was observed in a study of cytomegalovirus exposure and HLA in healthy donors (dated by TCRdb to about 2017). For the study in its entirety: An earlier analysis of roughly 500 of the donors reported 276 Gb of sequence data and 95 million to 120 million unique TCR beta sequences obtained from some 200 million T cells. An early release covering approximately 600 HLA-typed donors comprised about 300 gigabases of sequencing data and around 85 million unique TCR sequences. Among the approximately 400 genotyped donors, around 81% belonged to the genetic ancestry cluster associated with self-reported Caucasian donors. The study aimed to test whether cataloging public T cell receptors could reveal signatures of past pathogen exposure. The study profiled the T cell repertoires of 500 to 800 subjects by immunosequencing and related them to cytomegalovirus serostatus. Along with the roughly 710-subject first cohort, a separate validation cohort of 120 different subjects was used. High-throughput TCR immunosequencing, statistical association of individual TCRs with disease status, and machine learning were combined to predict cytomegalovirus infection status. In a later analysis, previously published TCR beta repertoires from some 640 donors were re-analyzed and high-resolution HLA genotyping was added so that TCR occurrence patterns could be studied. The later analysis used no new phenotypic data to find candidate immune exposures, relying instead on TCR beta sequences and their occurrence across donors. To decide whether each TCR beta V gene segment behaved as functional or pseudogenic, an earlier analysis of fewer than 750 of the donors relied on high-throughput TCR beta sequencing. Donor age, sex, ethnicity and CMV serostatus were collected together with the repertoire data. A later genetic analysis used genome-wide SNP genotypes for about 55% of the 666 donors, treating that subset as a discovery cohort. All discovery cohort repertoires had been generated using a single sequencing platform. Class I and class II HLA loci were covered by the typing at four-digit resolution. The number of donors typed differed by locus, with roughly 629-640 for A, B, C, DRB1 and DQB1, more than 500 for DQA1, approximately 570 for DPA1, and approximately 470 for DPB1. About 5 DR-DQ haplotypes were handled as single units for association and clustering, since linkage in the cohort was strong. Among 398 genotyped donors of the cohort, an average of 235,054 unique TCR beta nucleotide sequences were sequenced per donor, around 20% of them non-productive.

V is clipped by 3 bases and J by 1 base, and the sequence between their germline boundaries is 8 bases long. Sequences SGDLS (CDR1) and YYNGEE (CDR2) are obtained from the germline V gene. The CDR3 measures 14 amino acids from cysteine to phenylalanine. Solely the CDR3 DNA is kept, with 42 bases framed from the first base. The library was obtained by the immunoSEQ multiplex PCR assay. The multiplex PCR relied on a mix of 60 forward primers for TCR Vbeta segments and 13 reverse primers for TCR Jbeta segments. The CDR3 region of rearranged TCR beta genes was amplified from genomic DNA with a multiplex PCR assay. On the Illumina HiSeq System, the amplified TCR beta libraries were sequenced as 87-base-pair reads. On the study's bioinformatics: A later analysis tallied 75 million to 95 million unique TCR beta chains across the 650 to 750 repertoires, and approximately 12 million of those chains were shared by two or more donors. To remove PCR and sequencing errors, raw reads were error-corrected and collapsed into unique sequences using a nearest-neighbor algorithm that merged closely related sequences. To assign V, D and J gene segments, CDR3 sequences were aligned to IMGT reference sequences. For a sequence to be retained, a match of at least six nucleotides was required to both a V gene segment and a J gene segment. Rearrangements were classified as productive when the CDR3 lacked stop codons and remained in frame with V and J, and all other rearrangements were classified as non-productive. CDR3 was defined by IMGT convention, running from the second conserved V-encoded cysteine to the conserved J-encoded phenylalanine. Sequences without an unambiguous match to a single V gene segment were excluded from the earlier analysis of a few hundred of the donors. In an earlier analysis of roughly 500 of the donors, V segments were called functional above 56.7% productive rearrangements and were called segregating when the between-donor standard deviation exceeded 5%. A statistical classification framework was built for diagnosing cytomegalovirus status from the catalog of TCR beta chain sequences. In a later analysis, TCR nucleotide sequences were compared against IMGT/GENE-DB human TR gene sequences so that V and J genes could be assigned. A later analysis assigned CDR3 sequences and most-parsimonious VDJ recombination scenarios with the TCRdist pipeline. In a later analysis, each TCR beta chain was defined by its CDR3 amino acid sequence together with its V-gene family, and reads without a unique V-gene family were excluded. A later analysis removed 592 highly shared, low-generation-probability nucleotide sequences to deal with suspected cross-contamination and a sequencing artifact. In a later analysis, a clonal expansion index for each public chain was calculated from normalized within-repertoire ranks of inferred template counts. In a later analysis, generation probabilities were computed using a VDJ recombination model fitted to out-of-frame rearrangements, and the results were checked against IGoR. A later analysis scored TCR-TCR, TCR-HLA and TCR-CMV co-occurrence with hypergeometric tests, applying a repertoire-size bias correction to TCR pairs. To estimate false discovery rates, a later analysis permuted the HLA or CMV assignments 20 times. In a later analysis, co-occurring TCRs were grouped with DBSCAN, and TCRdist sequence similarity was added when clustering was performed within HLA-allele-positive subsets. Co-occurrence clustering excluded repertoires with fewer than 30,000 or more than 120,000 public chains, plus five with anomalous nucleotide sharing. TCRdb took this table from immuneACCESS and kept in-frame rearrangements with V and J called. Such tables lack part of the clones; where checked against another copy, unresolved V genes explain under half of the gap, and the rest is unexplained. The DNA gave D and trimming, while V, J and clone size come from that table. Counted in this sample were more than 85,000 clones; about 80% of them appeared once. Around 3.2% of the sample goes to the ten largest clones.

In total, 630 or so healthy bone marrow donors made up the cohort. At the time of sampling, all cohort members were nominally healthy, though unrecorded immune exposures were likely present. The donor was CMV seropositive and belonged to the group of more than 250 seropositive cohort members. Each donor provided a peripheral blood sample, and peripheral blood mononuclear cells were used for TCR beta sequencing. The Qiagen DNeasy Blood Extraction Kit was used to extract genomic DNA from the blood cell samples. Broad study findings and their caveats: In a later genetic analysis, fewer N-insertions in productive TCRs were reported among donors in an Asian-associated ancestry cluster than the roughly 710-donor mean. In vitro tests confirmed that a few of the cytomegalovirus-associated TCR beta chains recognize cytomegalovirus antigens. This cohort had only TCR beta chains sequenced, and the lack of alpha or paired-chain data limited which features could be detected. The presence/absence analyses assumed that sequencing depth was roughly uniform across donors, and that assumption may not be true. The only immune exposure information available for the cohort was CMV serostatus. Across donors, most TCR sequences were observed very rarely, whereas some public TCRs were present in many individuals. Because counts were too low, seventeen rarely observed V segments, including chromosome 9 orphons, were left out of the earlier analysis of 587 of the donors. According to the authors, the approach could potentially be generalized to other disease states and immunological phenotypes. Strong co-occurrence of HLA alleles, especially DR and DQ, made assigning TCR associations to individual alleles difficult. A later analysis found that TCR association rates varied across HLA loci, with DRB1 alleles showing the most associated TCRs and HLA-C alleles the fewest. A later analysis reported that several top co-occurrence clusters appeared linked to parvovirus B19, influenza, CMV and Epstein-Barr virus. The classifier was reported to diagnose cytomegalovirus status with high specificity and sensitivity in both the original cohort and the validation cohort. A further reported finding was that TCR beta sequences accurately predicted the HLA-A and HLA-B alleles for most subjects in the first cohort. The 87-base-pair reads could not distinguish some IMGT-functional V segments, including TRBV6-2 and TRBV6-3, so those segments were excluded. The study gave a list of more than 150 TCR beta chains associated with cytomegalovirus. Correlated functional status among segregating V segments might reflect linkage disequilibrium, but an unknown experimental factor could not be ruled out. V-gene and J-gene trimming of TCR beta chains was associated with a missense DCLRE1C variant in a later genetic analysis, and the association was replicated in an independent cohort. A group of highly shared sequence variants was considered likely to be a technical artifact of the sequencing pipeline. Broadly in line with IMGT annotations, most TCR beta V segments showed up in productive rearrangements about 87% or about 30% of the time in an earlier analysis of several hundred of the donors. A later analysis found that most CMV-associated TCR beta chains appeared HLA-restricted, with HLA associations seemingly driven largely by CMV exposure. Because HLA typing was missing for some donors at each locus, association tests included only the typed subset. Specific HLA alleles were associated with 18,000 or so TCR beta sequences at a false discovery rate of 0.05 in a later analysis. Compared with equally common non-associated chains, HLA-associated TCR beta chains in a later analysis were more clonally expanded and had lower generation probabilities.

As for this clone: Its cognate antigen has yet to be identified. Per-base quality was not reported, and no clone a single base away is much larger than it.

The sequencing input was PBMCs. This receptor was obtained from a woman aged 60-70 years in good health and CMV-seropositive. The rearrangement combines TRBV9 with TRBJ1-5, with no confident D gene call. The CDR3 protein: CASSGDGSNQPQHF. The nucleotide sequence is given as TGTGCCAGCAGCGGTGACGGGAGCAATCAGCCCCAGCATTTT.